The 22 T cell receptor beta chains listed next were all sequenced from one sample in a study of cytomegalovirus exposure and HLA in healthy donors. PCR primers comprised 60 Vbeta and 13 Jbeta primers. TCRdb's table, derived via immunoSEQ multiplex PCR, lists solely in-frame clones and lacks some. This table lists approximately 110,000 clones. What was sequenced was PBMCs. These receptors were obtained from a man aged 18 to 35 in good health and CMV-seronegative.

V gene TRBV23-1 combines with J gene TRBJ1-5, with 8 bases identical to TRBD1. TRBV23-1 is an ORF, with its function uncertain. The CDR3 has 21 residues. The trim removed 1 base at V and 0 bases at J, leaving 17 bases unmatched. CDR3 loop: CASSQFSRTGKPLLSNQPQHF. In DNA, the CDR3 is TGCGCCAGCAGTCAATTTAGTCGGACAGGGAAACCCCTACTTAGCAATCAGCCCCAGCATTTT.

The genes are TRBV19 and TRBJ2-1; D is ambiguous. Trimming pared 6 bases from V and 5 bases from J, leaving 8 bases between. In germline, CDR1 is LNHDA, CDR2 SQIVND (reference sequence). The CDR3 has 12 amino acids. DNA for the CDR3: TGTGCCAGTAGCGTCGGTAACAATGAGCAGTTCTTC. This codes for CASSVGNNEQFF.

The chain couples TRBV5-8 to TRBJ2-7, with a tentative D call TRBD1 (5 bases). Trimming took 1 base from V and 5 from J, leaving 13 bases between them. Germline CDR1 and CDR2: SGHTS and YDEGEE. This CDR3 comprises 14 residues. CDR3 nucleotide sequence: TGTGCCAGCAGCTTGTGGGCAGGGAAGGACGAGCAGTACTTC. It specifies CASSLWAGKDEQYF.

V gene TRBV7-8 combines with J gene TRBJ1-1; D is undetermined. Germline V lookup: CDR1 SGHVS, CDR2 FQNEAQ. CDR3 length equals 14 residues. Trimming removed 5 bases from V and 1 base from J, with 11 bases in between. The CDR3 region is CASSPRERNTEAFF. The DNA of the CDR3 is TGTGCCAGCAGCCCGCGGGAAAGGAACACTGAAGCTTTCTTT.

V and J are TRBV10-2 and TRBJ2-7, with D hard to call. The CDR3 runs to 11 residues. V was pared by 8 bases and J by 0 bases, with 5 bases between. Germline CDR1 WSHSY, CDR2 SAAADI. The CDR3 loop is CASSGSYEQYF. CDR3 in DNA: TGCGCCAGCTCCGGCTCCTACGAGCAGTACTTC.

The chain recombines TRBV6-1 with TRBJ2-7, with no clear D. CDR1 MNHNS and CDR2 SASEGT come from the germline V gene. This CDR3 has 14 amino acids. V lost 0 bases and J lost 0, with 6 bases in between. For the CDR3, the DNA is TGTGCCAGCAGTGAAGCACATCTCTCCTACGAGCAGTACTTC. Translation: CASSEAHLSYEQYF.

The V gene is TRBV6-5, the J gene TRBJ2-7, with no clear D. The CDR3 spans 13 residues. Trimming shortened V by 5 bases and J by 3 bases, and 11 bases separated the two germline ends. Germline CDR1 MNHEY, CDR2 SVGAGI. CDR3 region: CASSLVVGYEQYF. The CDR3 DNA reads TGTGCCAGCAGTCTAGTGGTTGGCTACGAGCAGTACTTC.

The chain joins TRBV15 to TRBJ2-2; 10 bases match TRBD1. V lost 2 bases, J lost 3 bases, and 9 bases stayed unmatched. The CDR3 has 18 residues. CDR1 and CDR2 from the germline V gene are LNHNV and YYDKDF (reference sequence). CDR3 bases: TGTGCCACCAGCAGAAAGGGACAGGGGATATCATACACCGGGGAGCTGTTTTTT. The encoded protein is CATSRKGQGISYTGELFF.

This sequence joins TRBV4-2 and TRBJ2-1; 9 positions agree with TRBD2. J gave up 2 bases and V 0 bases, and 5 bases lay outside the gene matches. CDR1 is LGHNA, CDR2 YNFKEQ, per germline. The CDR3 runs to 17 residues. The CDR3 reads CASSQEGPSGAYNEQFF. The CDR3, as DNA: TGTGCCAGCAGCCAAGAGGGGCCTAGCGGGGCCTACAATGAGCAGTTCTTC.

J is TRBJ2-7 and V is TRBV2; 9 bases are a match to TRBD1. Germline-derived CDR1 and CDR2 are SNHLY and FYNNEI. The CDR3 has 15 residues. V trimming: 3 bases; J trimming: 0 bases; junction bases outside the gene matches: 3. The CDR3 nucleotides read TGTGCCAGCAGTGACCAGACAGGGGGCTCCTACGAGCAGTACTTC. Its protein product is CASSDQTGGSYEQYF.

The chain is built from TRBV18 and TRBJ2-5, with 11 bases matching TRBD2. Germline V gives CDR1 KGHSH, CDR2 LQKENI. V shed 6 bases and J 7 bases; nucleotides not matched to a gene: 13. CDR3 length: 16 amino acids. CDR3 nucleotides: TGTGCCAGCTCGCCGGGACTAGCGGAGGAATTTGGGACCCAGTACTTC. Its protein is CASSPGLAEEFGTQYF.

The rearrangement uses TRBV28 and TRBJ2-2; D possibly corresponds to TRBD1 (8 bases). CDR1 is MDHEN and CDR2 is SYDVKM in the germline V gene. The V end was cut by 6 bases, the J end by 0 bases, with 20 bases between. The CDR3 has 18 amino acids. The CDR3 loop reads CASSLGQGGLANTGELFF. CDR3 nucleotide sequence: TGTGCCAGCAGCCTCGGACAGGGAGGGCTAGCGAACACCGGGGAGCTGTTTTTT.

V is TRBV4-1 and J is TRBJ2-3; 9 nucleotides match TRBD2. The CDR3 has 16 residues. V was clipped by 1 base and J by 4 bases; unmatched bases: 6. Germline assignment: CDR1 MGHRA and CDR2 YSYEKL. The chain's CDR3 is CASSQVGGRASDTQYF. CDR3 DNA: TGCGCCAGCAGCCAAGTGGGCGGGAGGGCATCAGATACGCAGTATTTT.

The chain couples TRBV5-1 to TRBJ1-4, with TRBD1 as a possible D gene (6 bases). V was shortened by 1 base and J by 6 bases, with 16 bases between the two germline ends. The germline V gene has CDR1 SGHRS and CDR2 YFSETQ. The CDR3 sequence is 16 residues long. This CDR3 is CASSLQARGIDEKLFF. The CDR3 DNA is TGCGCCAGCAGCTTGCAGGCCAGGGGAATAGATGAAAAACTGTTTTTT.

This rearrangement joins TRBV28 to TRBJ1-2; tentative D call: TRBD1 (6 bases). With 6 bases removed from V and 4 bases from J, the gap between germline ends came to 15 bases. The CDR3 has 14 amino acids. Germline CDR1 MDHEN, CDR2 SYDVKM. The CDR3 bases are TGTGCCAGCAGCCCCCCTAGGGGGAGCTATGGCTACACCTTC. Protein sequence: CASSPPRGSYGYTF.

This chain links TRBV11-2 with TRBJ2-1; TRBD1 agrees at 11 bases. The V and J ends lost 5 bases and 8 bases, in that order; junction bases with no gene match: 8. This CDR3 is 15 amino acids long. Germline V gene sequence: CDR1 SGHAT, CDR2 FQNNGV. Written as DNA, the CDR3 is TGTGCCAGCAGCCCTGGGACAGGGGGTTTGTATGAGCAGTTCTTC. Protein product: CASSPGTGGLYEQFF.

J is TRBJ1-1 and V is TRBV29-1; 7 bases line up with TRBD1. Germline V CDR1 and CDR2: SQVTM, ANQGSEA. After removal of 6 bases from V and 11 bases from J, the junction contained 21 bases not matched to a gene. CDR3 length equals 15 residues. The CDR3 protein is CSVLGYGDSYRTAFF. The CDR3 bases are TGCAGCGTCCTAGGGTACGGGGACAGCTACCGGACGGCTTTCTTT.

The CDR3 nucleotides are TGTGCCTGGAGTGTACAGGACCGAAATCAGCCCCAGCATTTT. It encodes CAWSVQDRNQPQHF. The chain links TRBV30 to TRBJ1-5, with D perhaps matching TRBD1 (5 bases). Germline CDR1 GTSNPN, CDR2 SVGIG (reference sequence). The V end was cut by 0 bases, the J end by 4 bases, with 10 bases between. The CDR3 sequence is 14 residues long. The full variable domain, completed using reference TRBV30 and TRBJ1-5, is SQTIHQWPATLVQPVGSPLSLECTVEGTSNPNLYWYRQAAGRGLQLLFYSVGIGQISSEVPQNLSASRPQDRQFILSSKKLLLSDSGFYLCAWSVQDRNQPQHFGDGTRLSIL.

The CDR3, as DNA: TGTGCCAGCTCACTCTCTAGCGGGTCCACGAAGGAGCTGTTTTTT. This gives the protein CASSLSSGSTKELFF. J is TRBJ2-2 and V is TRBV18; 8 nucleotides line up with TRBD2. The V and J ends lost 4 bases and 10 bases, in that order; junction bases with no gene match: 11. The CDR3 length is 15 residues. Germline V gene data show CDR1 as KGHSH and CDR2 as LQKENI.

This sequence joins TRBV11-2 and TRBJ1-4; no reliable D call. V was pared by 1 base and J by 8 bases, with 8 bases between. The CDR3 covers 13 residues. CDR1 is SGHAT and CDR2 is FQNNGV in the germline V gene. The DNA for the CDR3 is TGTGCCAGCAGCTTAGGGAGAGACGAAAAACTGTTTTTT. Its protein is CASSLGRDEKLFF. Based on the CDR3 plus reference TRBV11-2 and TRBJ1-4, the full variable domain is EAGVAQSPRYKIIEKRQSVAFWCNPISGHATLYWYQQILGQGPKLLIQFQNNGVVDDSQLPKDRFSAERLKGVDSTLKIQPAKLEDSAVYLCASSLGRDEKLFFGSGTQLSVL.

The chain links TRBV19 to TRBJ2-7, with D unclear. The CDR3 spans 15 residues. CDR1 LNHDA and CDR2 SQIVND come from the germline V gene (reference sequence). V lost 1 base to trimming and J lost 3 bases, with 13 bases between them. CDR3 DNA sequence: TGTGCCAGTAGTATAGGCGGTCAAATCAACTACGAGCAGTACTTC. Encoded protein: CASSIGGQINYEQYF.

The rearrangement uses TRBV11-2 and TRBJ2-2, with a tentative D call TRBD2 (5 bases). This CDR3 has 16 amino acids. Trimming left V 0 bases short and J 5 bases short, with 13 bases between. Germline-derived CDR1 and CDR2 are SGHAT and FQNNGV. CDR3 region: CASSLETGIRTGELFF. In DNA, the CDR3 is TGTGCCAGCAGCTTAGAGACGGGAATAAGGACCGGGGAGCTGTTTTTT. The full variable domain, completed using reference TRBV11-2 and TRBJ2-2, is EAGVAQSPRYKIIEKRQSVAFWCNPISGHATLYWYQQILGQGPKLLIQFQNNGVVDDSQLPKDRFSAERLKGVDSTLKIQPAKLEDSAVYLCASSLETGIRTGELFFGEGSRLTVL.